A selection of T cell receptor beta chains follows, all from one sample in a study of T cells in Graves' hyperthyroidism and ophthalmopathy. Using its own MiXCR run on the multiplex PCR reads, TCRdb lists one record per CDR3 protein. The data contain a few hundred thousand distinct CDR3 sequences, 20% to 25% of them seen just once; the ten biggest clones take up about 73%. The specimen sequenced was blood. These receptors all come from a man in his fifties with Graves' hyperthyroidism. Each CDR3 is given with its conserved first and last residue. The D gene is left open where the match is weak. The size of a clone is reported for some rows only, either as once, few or many, or as a class for expanded clones.

size: few; D: .; J: TRBJ2-3; V: TRBV5-1; length: 14; DNA: TGCGCCAGCAGCTTGTGGCGGACCACAGATACGCAGTATTTT; CDR3: CASSLWRTTDTQYF
size: .; D: TRBD2; J: TRBJ2-5; V: TRBV4-2; length: 16; DNA: TGTGCCAGCAGCCAAGGGTCTAGCGGAGGGGAAGAGACCCAGTACTTC; CDR3: CASSQGSSGGEETQYF
size: .; D: .; J: TRBJ2-2; V: TRBV9; length: 16; DNA: TGTGCCAGCAGCGTAGTCTCCAGGGCGAACACCGGGGAGCTGTTTTTT; CDR3: CASSVVSRANTGELFF
size: many; D: .; J: TRBJ1-2; V: TRBV6-1; length: 13; DNA: TGTGCCAGCAGTGAATCTCAGAACAATGGCTACACCTTC; CDR3: CASSESQNNGYTF
size: .; D: .; J: TRBJ1-1; V: TRBV12-3/TRBV12-4; length: 14; DNA: TGTGCCAGCAGTTTGATTTCGGGTCCCCCTGAAGCTTTCTTT; CDR3: CASSLISGPPEAFF
size: few; D: .; J: TRBJ2-3; V: TRBV20-1; length: 11; DNA: TGCAGTGCTAGGTTGAAAGATACGCAGTATTTT; CDR3: CSARLKDTQYF
size: few; D: .; J: TRBJ1-5; V: TRBV2; length: 12; DNA: TGTGCCAGCAGTGAAAACGGACAGCCCCAGCATTTT; CDR3: CASSENGQPQHF
size: few; D: .; J: TRBJ1-2; V: TRBV11-2; length: 13; DNA: TGTGCCAGCAGCCACGGGGGAACGGGTGGCTACACCTTC; CDR3: CASSHGGTGGYTF
size: .; D: .; J: TRBJ1-6; V: TRBV28; length: 14; DNA: TGTGCCAGCAGGCCTATTCCTGCTATATCACCCCTCCACTTT; CDR3: CASRPIPAISPLHF
size: .; D: .; J: TRBJ1-1; V: TRBV3-1; length: 15; DNA: TGTGCCAGCAGCCAAGTTAGCAACATGAACACTGAAGCTTTCTTT; CDR3: CASSQVSNMNTEAFF
size: .; D: .; J: TRBJ2-5; V: TRBV18; length: 15; DNA: TGTGCCAGCTCACCAAATTCGCGGGACAGAGAGACCCAGTACTTC; CDR3: CASSPNSRDRETQYF
size: few; D: TRBD1; J: TRBJ1-1; V: TRBV14; length: 16; DNA: TGTGCCAGCAGCCTCGGACAGGGACTAAAGAACACTGAAGCTTTCTTT; CDR3: CASSLGQGLKNTEAFF
size: few; D: .; J: TRBJ2-1; V: TRBV27; length: 16; DNA: TGTGCCAGCAGTTTTTGGGGGAGTGGGGATTACAATGAGCAGTTCTTC; CDR3: CASSFWGSGDYNEQFF
size: many; D: .; J: TRBJ2-1; V: TRBV15; length: 12; DNA: TGTGCCACCAGCAGGAGTCCCAATGAGCAGTTCTTC; CDR3: CATSRSPNEQFF
size: few; D: TRBD1; J: TRBJ1-1; V: TRBV6-1; length: 13; DNA: TGTGCCAGCAGTCAAGACAGGGGTCGTGGGGCTTTCTTT; CDR3: CASSQDRGRGAFF
size: few; D: .; J: TRBJ2-3; V: TRBV2; length: 13; DNA: TGTGCCAGCAGGAAGGGGGAGACAGATACGCAGTATTTT; CDR3: CASRKGETDTQYF